The 28 T cell receptor beta chains below come from one sample, sequenced in a study of T cells in Graves' hyperthyroidism and ophthalmopathy (dated by TCRdb to 2018 to 2020). The receptor library was made with multiplex PCR. Instrument used: Illumina HiSeq 2000. The TCR beta CDR3 regions were amplified from the RNA transcripts. The first round of RT-PCR for the TCR CDR3 was performed with the HTBI primer set and the Qiagen OneStep RT-PCR kit. TCRdb trimmed the raw reads at Q25, called clones with MiXCR and kept productive beta chains. For every CDR3 protein sequence, its rows merge into one entry that carries the most common genes and DNA. The sample table holds about 500,000 distinct CDR3 sequences, of which roughly a sixth were seen once. Approximately 32% of the sample is taken by the ten largest. The sample comprised blood. The receptors come from a woman in her thirties with Graves' ophthalmopathy.

At least ten counts were recorded for this clonotype. V is TRBV30 and J is TRBJ1-2; the D is unclear. CDR3 length: 14 amino acids. Germline loops: CDR1 GTSNPN, CDR2 SVGIG (reference sequence). Trimming took 0 bases from V and 2 from J, leaving 10 bases between them. The CDR3 here is CAWSVRSTNYGYTF. CDR3 nucleotide sequence: TGTGCCTGGAGTGTACGGTCGACCAACTATGGCTACACCTTC. Together with reference TRBV30 and TRBJ1-2, the CDR3 gives the full variable domain: SQTIHQWPATLVQPVGSPLSLECTVEGTSNPNLYWYRQAAGRGLQLLFYSVGIGQISSEVPQNLSASRPQDRQFILSSKKLLLSDSGFYLCAWSVRSTNYGYTFGSGTRLTVV.

There are many counts of this clonotype. CDR3 in DNA: TGTGCCAGCAGTCCAAACAGGGGCCATCAGCCCCAGCATTTT. Its protein is CASSPNRGHQPQHF. V usage is TRBV27 and J usage is TRBJ1-5, with 7 bases identical to TRBD1. Germline trimming cut 5 bases from V and 5 bases from J; bases unmatched to any gene: 6. CDR3 length equals 14 residues. From germline, CDR1 is MNHEY and CDR2 SMNVEV (reference sequence).

This clonotype was seen a few times. The rearrangement links TRBV12-3 or TRBV12-4 to TRBJ2-7; maybe TRBD2 (5 bases). The CDR3 runs to 13 residues. Trimming left V 2 bases short and J 7 bases short, with 12 bases between. The CDR3 region has the DNA TGTGCCAGCAGTTTATACGGGGAAAATGAGCAGTACTTC. Its translation is CASSLYGENEQYF.

Ten or more counts support this clonotype. The chain joins TRBV7-8 to TRBJ1-5; D is undetermined. Germline assignment: CDR1 SGHVS and CDR2 FQNEAQ. There are 20 residues in the CDR3. Trimming left V 1 base short and J 2 bases short, with 24 bases between. The DNA of the CDR3 is TGTGCCAGCAGCTTAGAATTATCGGGTTGGGGAATGTGGGGCAATCAGCCCCAGCATTTT. This gives the protein CASSLELSGWGMWGNQPQHF.

Only a few counts were recorded for this clonotype. The chain uses TRBV3-1 and TRBJ2-5; D is perhaps TRBD2 (5 bases). The CDR3 extends over 16 amino acids. The V and J ends lost 1 base and 5 bases respectively, with 17 bases between them. Germline V gives CDR1 LGHDT, CDR2 YNNKEL (reference sequence). The CDR3 protein is CASSQVFVGDRETQYF. The CDR3, as DNA: TGTGCCAGCAGCCAAGTCTTCGTCGGGGATAGGGAGACCCAGTACTTC.

This clonotype was counted a few times. This chain links TRBV12-3 or TRBV12-4 with TRBJ2-1; D gene ambiguous. This CDR3 region has 12 residues. V was pared by 6 bases and J by 4 bases, with 7 bases between. This chain's CDR3 is CASSSIYNEQFF. The CDR3 region has the DNA TGTGCCAGCAGCTCCATTTACAATGAGCAGTTCTTC.

The CDR3 sequence: CASRKGRIETQYF. In DNA, the CDR3 is TGTGCCAGCAGGAAGGGGCGGATCGAGACCCAGTACTTC. The chain links TRBV14 to TRBJ2-5; tentative D call: TRBD1 (5 bases). The germline V gene encodes CDR1 SGHDN and CDR2 FVKESK. The CDR3 is 13 residues long. The ends were cut back, 6 bases at V and 5 bases at J, with 13 bases in the middle.

This clonotype was seen ten or more times. The rearrangement uses TRBV20-1 and TRBJ2-1; 10 bases are a match to TRBD2. Germline CDR1 and CDR2: DFQATT and SNEGSKA (reference sequence). The CDR3 is 15 residues long. Trimming removed 6 bases from V and 6 bases from J; junction bases left unmatched: 11. This chain's CDR3 is CSAFPLAGVSNEQFF. The CDR3 bases are TGCAGTGCCTTTCCCCTAGCGGGAGTCTCCAATGAGCAGTTCTTC.

The V gene is TRBV29-1, the J gene TRBJ2-1; D not resolved. The germline V gene encodes CDR1 SQVTM and CDR2 ANQGSEA. This CDR3 is built from 11 residues. Trimming removed 7 bases at V and 5 bases at J, with 9 bases between. The CDR3 DNA follows: TGCAGCGCCGTATCAGACAATGAGCAGTTCTTC. Amino acids: CSAVSDNEQFF.

This clonotype showed up just a few times. V gene TRBV5-6 combines with J gene TRBJ2-2, with 13 bases fitting TRBD2. V was clipped by 4 bases and J by 6 bases; unmatched bases: 6. The CDR3 sequence is 16 residues long. Germline CDR1 reads SGHDT; CDR2 reads YYEEEE. CDR3 sequence (DNA): TGTGCCAGCAGCCCTGGACTAGCGGGAGTTTCCGGGGAGCTGTTTTTT. Residues: CASSPGLAGVSGELFF.

The J gene is TRBJ2-5, the V gene TRBV7-6, with 9 bases matching TRBD1. The V segment lost 0 bases and the J segment 4 bases; nucleotides outside the gene matches: 3. Looked up from germline, CDR1 is SGHVS and CDR2 is FNYEAQ. The CDR3 is 15 amino acids. The CDR3 nucleotides are TGTGCCAGCAGCTTAGCGGACAGGGGTTCAGAGACCCAGTACTTC. It yields the protein CASSLADRGSETQYF.

This clonotype was found many times. The chain is built from TRBV7-7 and TRBJ2-3; 9 bases map to TRBD1. The germline gives CDR1 SSHAT, CDR2 FNYEAQ (reference sequence). The CDR3 sequence is 14 residues long. J was trimmed by 4 bases and V by 5 bases; bases with no gene match: 4. The CDR3 loop reads CASSMGQGSDTQYF. CDR3 DNA: TGTGCCAGCAGCATGGGACAGGGATCAGATACGCAGTATTTT.

This clonotype has a handful of counts. The V call is TRBV4-1, the J call TRBJ2-1; 9 nucleotides match TRBD2. Germline V gene data show CDR1 as MGHRA and CDR2 as YSYEKL. The CDR3 sequence is 14 residues long. The V gene end was trimmed by 3 bases and the J gene end by 10 bases; junction bases not matched to a gene: 7. The CDR3 region has the DNA TGCGCCAGCAGCCACATAGCGGGAGAAGACGAGCAGTTCTTC. It specifies CASSHIAGEDEQFF.

This clonotype was detected many times. The genes are TRBV10-3 and TRBJ2-6, with D uncertain. In germline, CDR1 is ENHRY, CDR2 SYGVKD. CDR3 size: 15 residues. Trimming shortened V by 3 bases and J by 2 bases, and 8 bases separated the two germline ends. The DNA of the CDR3 is TGTGCCATCAGTGATGACGGCGCTGGGGCCAACGTCCTGACTTTC. Protein sequence: CAISDDGAGANVLTF.

This clonotype was seen many times. The J gene is TRBJ2-1, the V gene TRBV12-3 or TRBV12-4, with TRBD2 as a possible D gene (5 bases). The ends were cut back, 7 bases at V and 9 bases at J, with 13 bases in the middle. This CDR3 comprises 12 residues. The CDR3 sequence is CASNGPEAEQFF. The CDR3 DNA reads as TGTGCCAGCAACGGCCCGGAGGCTGAGCAGTTCTTC.

Many counts were recorded for this clonotype. The genes are TRBV6-1 and TRBJ2-1; 9 bases agree with TRBD2. J lost 8 bases, V lost 8 bases, and 10 bases had no gene match. The CDR3 extends over 14 amino acids. CDR1 and CDR2 (germline): MNHNS, SASEGT. The CDR3 here is CASGGAGGPHEQFF. CDR3 nucleotides: TGTGCCAGCGGTGGGGCGGGAGGGCCTCATGAGCAGTTCTTC.

This clonotype was found a few times. The chain couples TRBV12-3 or TRBV12-4 to TRBJ2-1; TRBD1 matches 8 bases. V was clipped by 8 bases and J by 4 bases; unmatched bases: 10. This CDR3 comprises 15 residues. CDR3 sequence: CASGRTGRRYNEQFF. The CDR3 DNA is TGTGCCAGCGGGCGGACAGGGAGGAGATACAATGAGCAGTTCTTC.

The table lists this clonotype with many counts. V gene TRBV9 combines with J gene TRBJ2-3, with D possibly being TRBD2 (5 bases). The CDR3 spans 13 residues. The germline gives CDR1 SGDLS, CDR2 YYNGEE. V was cut by 0 bases and J by 3 bases, with 5 bases left in between. Written as DNA, the CDR3 is TGTGCCAGCAGCGTAGGACTAACAGATACGCAGTATTTT. Amino acids: CASSVGLTDTQYF. The full variable domain, its missing parts supplied by reference TRBV9 and TRBJ2-3, is DSGVTQTPKHLITATGQRVTLRCSPRSGDLSVYWYQQSLDQGLQFLIQYYNGEERAKGNILERFSAQQFPDLHSELNLSSLELGDSALYFCASSVGLTDTQYFGPGTRLTVL.

This chain connects TRBV10-3 to TRBJ2-1; 9 bases fit TRBD2. V lost 9 bases and J lost 9; bases outside the gene matches: 6. The CDR3 is 12 amino acids. In germline, CDR1 is ENHRY, CDR2 SYGVKD. This CDR3 is CAMREGVSEQFF. CDR3 coding DNA: TGTGCCATGCGGGAGGGAGTGAGTGAGCAGTTCTTC.

This clonotype has at least ten counts. The chain employs TRBV30 and TRBJ2-1; 7 bases map to TRBD2. Germline-derived CDR1 and CDR2 are GTSNPN and SVGIG (reference sequence). J gave up 0 bases and V 4 bases, and 6 bases lay outside the gene matches. This CDR3 spans 15 amino acids. The CDR3 loop is CAWTKSGNSYNEQFF. Written as DNA, the CDR3 is TGTGCCTGGACGAAAAGCGGGAACTCCTACAATGAGCAGTTCTTC.

This clonotype was picked up many times. The chain couples TRBV6-1 to TRBJ2-5; 9 bases map to TRBD1. With V trimmed by 6 bases and J by 4 bases, 9 bases remained unmatched. This CDR3 spans 15 amino acids. The germline CDR1 and CDR2 sequences are MNHNS and SASEGT. CDR3 region: CASSGLGQGPETQYF. DNA of the CDR3: TGTGCCAGCAGCGGACTGGGACAGGGCCCAGAGACCCAGTACTTC.

This clonotype was observed a few times. This rearrangement joins TRBV7-6 to TRBJ1-5; D perhaps matches TRBD1 (5 bases). The CDR3 runs to 18 residues. Trimming stripped 1 base from V and 4 bases from J, with 20 bases between. In germline, CDR1 is SGHVS, CDR2 FNYEAQ. In DNA form, the CDR3 reads TGTGCCAGCAGCTTAGGTGGGGACTTCCCGAGTCCTAATCAGCCCCAGCATTTT. It codes for CASSLGGDFPSPNQPQHF.

This clonotype was seen only a few times. CDR3 nucleotides: TGTGCCACCAGTGATTTGAGCTCCGCACCCTACAATGAGCAGTTCTTC. As protein: CATSDLSSAPYNEQFF. The chain combines TRBV24-1 with TRBJ2-1; D ambiguous. The V end was cut by 0 bases, the J end by 2 bases, with 10 bases between. Per germline, CDR1 KGHDR and CDR2 SFDVKD. This CDR3 is built from 16 residues.

Details on this clonotype: The missing conserved phenylalanine or tryptophan at the end of this CDR3 makes a read error likely. CDR3 in DNA: TGTGCCTGGTCACGATTGGGAGCAGAGACCCAGTACCTC. It translates to CAWSRLGAETQYL. The chain uses TRBV30 and TRBJ2-5, with a weak D call TRBD2 (5 bases). Germline-derived CDR1 and CDR2 are GTSNPN and SVGIG (reference sequence). Trimming cost V 5 bases and J 4 bases, with 14 bases left between them. The CDR3 sequence is 13 residues long.

The sample holds many counts of this clonotype. This chain joins TRBV3-1 and TRBJ2-7, with D possibly TRBD2 on 5 matching bases. This CDR3 is built from 11 residues. Germline-derived CDR1 and CDR2 are LGHDT and YNNKEL (reference sequence). The V and J ends lost 5 bases and 6 bases respectively, with 8 bases between them. The CDR3 protein is CASSSSGEQYF. DNA of the CDR3: TGTGCCAGCAGCTCAAGCGGCGAGCAGTACTTC.

This clonotype was seen at least ten times. This chain joins TRBV6-1 and TRBJ2-7; 7 positions agree with TRBD2. V shed 3 bases, J shed 3 bases, and the junction held 5 bases outside the gene matches. The CDR3 spans 14 residues. CDR1 is MNHNS, CDR2 SASEGT, per germline. CDR3 in DNA: TGTGCCAGCAGTGATAAAAGCGGGAACTACGAGCAGTACTTC. Translating it yields CASSDKSGNYEQYF.

This chain connects TRBV10-1 to TRBJ2-1; 7 bases map to TRBD2. In germline, CDR1 is WNHNN, CDR2 SYGVQD (reference sequence). The CDR3 is 18 amino acids. Trimming took 0 bases from V and 0 from J; bases not matched to a gene: 8. This chain's CDR3 is CASSESNPAGASYNEQFF. The CDR3 nucleotides are TGCGCCAGCAGTGAGTCTAACCCGGCGGGAGCCTCCTACAATGAGCAGTTCTTC.

This clonotype showed up many times. This sequence joins TRBV12-3 or TRBV12-4 and TRBJ1-1, with 8 bases that match TRBD1. V dropped 3 bases and J dropped 4; count of bases not matched to a gene: 4. The CDR3 length is 14 residues. The CDR3 coding sequence is TGTGCCAGCAGTTTGGACAGGGCGGCCACTGAAGCTTTCTTT. Encoded protein: CASSLDRAATEAFF.